The 10 T cell receptor beta chains in this list originate from one sample, sequenced in a study of blood T cell repertoires in COVID-19 (dated by TCRdb to the early 2020s). The library came from the immunoSEQ multiplex PCR assay. Held by TCRdb, this immuneACCESS table contains in-frame sequences only and omits some clones. Under half of the omission traces to an unresolved V gene where checked; the cause of the rest is unknown. This sample is represented by about 400,000 clones; nearly 90% of them were singletons. The ten biggest clones cover 1.7% of the sample. Sequenced input: PBMCs or T cells enriched from blood (not recorded which). The receptors shown here come from a young woman who had recovered from COVID-19.

The chain recombines TRBV19 with TRBJ1-5; D remains unclear. This CDR3 spans 17 amino acids. Looked up from germline, CDR1 is LNHDA and CDR2 is SQIVND (reference sequence). V was shortened by 5 bases and J by 5 bases, with 22 bases between the two germline ends. Here the CDR3 DNA reads TGTGCCAGTAGTCCCCAATCCGGGCCTATGCGGGATCAGCCCCAGCATTTT. This codes for CASSPQSGPMRDQPQHF.

This clone occurred a few times. The rearrangement joins TRBV19 to TRBJ1-5; no clear D. Germline loops: CDR1 LNHDA, CDR2 SQIVND (reference sequence). The CDR3 covers 16 residues. V gave up 4 bases and J gave up 3 bases, with 16 bases separating them. The CDR3 sequence: CASSTTGLRHNQPQHF. The CDR3 bases are TGTGCCAGTAGTACCACCGGACTGCGGCACAATCAGCCCCAGCATTTT. Full variable domain (remainder filled in from reference TRBV19 and TRBJ1-5): DGGITQSPKYLFRKEGQNVTLSCEQNLNHDAMYWYRQDPGQGLRLIYYSQIVNDFQKGDIAEGYSVSREKKESFPLTVTSAQKNPTAFYLCASSTTGLRHNQPQHFGDGTRLSIL.

V usage is TRBV27 and J usage is TRBJ1-2, with 7 bases that match TRBD1. CDR3 size: 15 residues. Trimming cost V 6 bases and J 8 bases; bases outside gene matches: 15. Germline V gene sequence: CDR1 MNHEY, CDR2 SMNVEV (reference sequence). CDR3 residues: CASSRDRNTWGGYTF. The CDR3 coding sequence is TGTGCCAGCAGCAGGGACAGAAACACCTGGGGAGGCTACACCTTC.

This rearrangement joins TRBV27 to TRBJ2-2; 13 bases are a match to TRBD2. J gave up 7 bases and V 6 bases, and 8 bases lay outside the gene matches. Germline CDR1 reads MNHEY; CDR2 reads SMNVEV (reference sequence). This CDR3 contains 16 residues. CDR3 sequence (DNA): TGTGCCAGCAGCTACGGACTAGCGGGAGTGTACGGGGAGCTGTTTTTT. Translated: CASSYGLAGVYGELFF.

The chain carries TRBV5-5 and TRBJ1-2, with 7 bases aligning to TRBD1. The V and J ends lost 4 bases and 0 bases, in that order; junction bases with no gene match: 9. This CDR3 comprises 16 residues. Germline lookup yields CDR1 SGHKS and CDR2 YYEKEE (reference sequence). The CDR3 nucleotides are TGTGCCAGCAGCCAAGAATACAGGGGATCTAACTATGGCTACACCTTC. Translation: CASSQEYRGSNYGYTF.

This clone was seen a single time. The chain uses TRBV7-9 and TRBJ2-7, with TRBD2 identical over 7 bases. This CDR3 has 15 amino acids. The V segment lost 5 bases and the J segment 1 base; nucleotides outside the gene matches: 8. Germline assignment: CDR1 SEHNR and CDR2 FQNEAQ (reference sequence). In DNA, the CDR3 is TGTGCCAGCAGCGCCCCACTAGCGTCATCCTACGAGCAGTACTTC. Protein sequence: CASSAPLASSYEQYF.

The V gene is TRBV27, the J gene TRBJ2-1; no clear D gene. The germline CDR1 and CDR2 sequences are MNHEY and SMNVEV (reference sequence). The length of the CDR3 is 18 residues. V was cut by 6 bases and J by 1 base, with 22 bases left in between. CDR3 residues: CASSPRQSSLLSYNEQFF. CDR3 nucleotides: TGTGCCAGCAGCCCCAGGCAAAGTTCCCTTTTATCCTACAATGAGCAGTTCTTC.

The table lists this clone with a count of one. The V and J genes are TRBV18 and TRBJ2-2; possibly TRBD1 for D (6 bases). Germline-derived CDR1 and CDR2 are KGHSH and LQKENI. Trimming cost V 3 bases and J 4 bases, with 21 bases left between them. The CDR3 has 18 amino acids. The DNA of the CDR3 is TGTGCCAGCTCACCCAACCTGAAAACGGGACAAGTCACCGGGGAGCTGTTTTTT. Protein: CASSPNLKTGQVTGELFF.

The table lists this clone with a few counts. The V and J genes are TRBV30 and TRBJ1-1; D not certain. In germline, CDR1 is GTSNPN, CDR2 SVGIG (reference sequence). V shed 5 bases and J shed 11 bases, with 18 bases lying between them. The CDR3 is 12 amino acids. This chain's CDR3 is CAWDPPRYGAFF. In DNA, the CDR3 is TGTGCCTGGGACCCCCCGAGGTATGGGGCTTTCTTT.

This chain connects TRBV28 to TRBJ1-5; D is unresolved. This CDR3 spans 12 amino acids. Trimming pared 6 bases from V and 7 bases from J, leaving 10 bases between. CDR1 MDHEN and CDR2 SYDVKM come from the germline V gene. In nucleotides, the CDR3 is TGTGCCAGCAGACTCGACTCCCAGCCCCAGCATTTT. Its protein product is CASRLDSQPQHF. Full variable domain (rest looked up from reference TRBV28 and TRBJ1-5): DVKVTQSSRYLVKRTGEKVFLECVQDMDHENMFWYRQDPGLGLRLIYFSYDVKMKEKGDIPEGYSVSREKKERFSLILESASTNQTSMYLCASRLDSQPQHFGDGTRLSIL.